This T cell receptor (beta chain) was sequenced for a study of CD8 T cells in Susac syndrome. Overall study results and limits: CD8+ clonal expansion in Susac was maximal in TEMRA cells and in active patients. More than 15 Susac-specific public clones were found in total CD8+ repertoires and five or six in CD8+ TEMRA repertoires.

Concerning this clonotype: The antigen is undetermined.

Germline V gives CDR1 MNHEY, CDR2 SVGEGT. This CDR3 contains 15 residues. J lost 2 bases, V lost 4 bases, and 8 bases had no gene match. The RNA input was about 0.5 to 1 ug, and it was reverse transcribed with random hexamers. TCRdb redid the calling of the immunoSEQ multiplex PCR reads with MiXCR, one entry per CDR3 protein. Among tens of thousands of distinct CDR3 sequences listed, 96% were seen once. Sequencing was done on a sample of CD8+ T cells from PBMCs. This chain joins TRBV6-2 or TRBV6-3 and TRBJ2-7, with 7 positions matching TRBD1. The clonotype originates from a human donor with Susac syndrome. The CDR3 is CASSFHSTGTYEQYF. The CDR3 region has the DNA TGTGCCAGCAGTTTCCATTCGACAGGGACCTACGAGCAGTACTTC.